The rows below give T cell receptor beta chains drawn from one sample of a study of T cell changes during pregnancy in multiple sclerosis. Some clones are missing from TCRdb's copy, which holds only in-frame ones; the method was immunoSEQ multiplex PCR. The sample lists some 83,000 clones, 91% seen once, with around 3.3% in the top ten. This specimen was PBMCs, taken in the first trimester of pregnancy. The receptors shown here come from a female donor in good health, serving as a control in a pregnancy study. Some clones in this sample may be carry-over from other donors' samples. Each CDR3 is given with its conserved first and last residue. Each record gives: J gene, clone size, V gene, D gene, CDR3 protein, CDR3 DNA. D genes are given only for firm matches. A clone size is listed for some rows: how often the clone was seen (once, few, many), or a class if it is expanded.

>TRBJ1-2|.|TRBV15|.
CATSRPRLQGFGGYTF
TGTGCCACCAGCAGACCTAGATTACAGGGATTTGGGGGCTACACCTTC
>TRBJ2-2|.|TRBV14|.
CASSPIGGLDGELFF
TGTGCCAGCAGCCCTATCGGGGGGCTCGACGGGGAGCTGTTTTTT
>TRBJ1-1|.|TRBV30|.
CAWSPPAGLRTEAFF
TGTGCCTGGAGCCCCCCGGCAGGGCTTCGGACTGAAGCTTTCTTT
>TRBJ2-7|.|TRBV18|.
CASSPGAGAYEQYF
TGTGCCAGCTCACCTGGAGCAGGGGCCTACGAGCAGTACTTC
>TRBJ2-1|.|TRBV19|.
CASSIVSFYNEQFF
TGTGCCAGTAGTATCGTTAGCTTCTACAATGAGCAGTTCTTC
>TRBJ1-2|.|TRBV28|.
CASSFGGAGGYTF
TGTGCCAGCAGTTTTGGGGGGGCGGGGGGCTACACCTTC
>TRBJ2-5|.|TRBV5-1|.
CASSPNFRGRETQYF
TGCGCCAGCAGCCCCAATTTCAGGGGGAGGGAGACCCAGTACTTC
>TRBJ1-1|.|TRBV9|.
CASSTVTGKAFF
TGTGCCAGCAGCACTGTAACAGGGAAGGCTTTCTTT
>TRBJ2-1|.|TRBV28|.
CASRSGYNEQFF
TGTGCCAGCAGATCAGGATACAATGAGCAGTTCTTC
>TRBJ1-5|.|TRBV7-2|.
CASSLDPGGNQPQHF
TGTGCCAGCAGCTTAGACCCCGGGGGTAATCAGCCCCAGCATTTT
>TRBJ2-7|.|TRBV11-2|.
CASSSDLGQPYEQYF
TGTGCCAGCAGCTCAGACTTAGGACAGCCCTACGAGCAGTACTTC
>TRBJ2-3|.|TRBV28|.
CASRITDTQYF
TGTGCCAGCCGTATAACAGATACGCAGTATTTT
>TRBJ2-7|.|TRBV19|.
CASSLETPGDEQYF
TGTGCCAGTAGCCTAGAGACACCGGGGGACGAGCAGTACTTC
>TRBJ2-7|.|TRBV4-2|.
CASSPHGSSYEQYF
TGTGCCAGCAGCCCCCATGGGAGTTCCTACGAGCAGTACTTC
>TRBJ1-5|.|TRBV2|TRBD1
CASSGTGVNQPQHF
TGTGCCAGCAGTGGGACAGGGGTCAATCAGCCCCAGCATTTT
>TRBJ2-1|.|TRBV29-1|.
CSVEPYNEQFF
TGCAGCGTTGAACCATACAATGAGCAGTTCTTC
>TRBJ2-5|.|TRBV7-6|.
CASSQVARETQYF
TGTGCCAGCAGCCAAGTAGCCCGGGAGACCCAGTACTTC
>TRBJ2-1|.|TRBV7-9|TRBD1
CASSLVDRVGNEQFF
TGTGCCAGCAGCTTAGTGGACAGGGTTGGGAATGAGCAGTTCTTC
>TRBJ2-5|once|TRBV7-2|.
CASSLGAGETQYF
TGTGCCAGCAGCTTGGGGGCAGGGGAGACCCAGTACTTC
>TRBJ2-5|.|TRBV5-1|TRBD1
CASSLAGGETQYF
TGCGCCAGCAGCTTGGCAGGGGGAGAGACCCAGTACTTC
>TRBJ1-4|.|TRBV15|.
CATRLAGGGLNEKLFF
TGTGCCACCAGACTTGCCGGTGGGGGCCTTAATGAAAAACTGTTTTTT
>TRBJ1-2|once|TRBV5-5|.
CASSLGGSGVFYGYTF
TGTGCCAGCAGCTTGGGGGGGTCAGGGGTGTTCTATGGCTACACCTTC
>TRBJ2-3|.|TRBV19|.
CASTQVGGTDTQYF
TGTGCCAGTACCCAGGTCGGGGGCACAGATACGCAGTATTTT
>TRBJ1-1|once|TRBV28|.
CASSLVLGSTEAFF
TGTGCCAGCAGTTTGGTCCTCGGGAGCACTGAAGCTTTCTTT
>TRBJ2-7|.|TRBV7-9|TRBD2
CASSLEPLGREGEQYF
TGTGCCAGCAGCTTAGAGCCCCTAGGACGGGAGGGCGAGCAGTACTTC
>TRBJ1-3|.|TRBV5-8|.
CASSLASTSIYF
TGTGCCAGCAGCTTGGCCTCGACTTCCATATATTTT
>TRBJ2-2|.|TRBV28|.
CASSFLPGKRNTGELFF
TGTGCCAGCAGTTTTCTCCCAGGGAAGAGGAACACCGGGGAGCTGTTTTTT
>TRBJ1-5|.|TRBV18|.
CASSPFRAGGNQPQHF
TGTGCCAGCTCACCCTTCAGGGCGGGGGGCAATCAGCCCCAGCATTTT
>TRBJ1-6|.|TRBV9|.
CASSLNNSPLHF
TGTGCCAGCAGCTTAAATAATTCACCCCTCCACTTT
>TRBJ2-7|.|TRBV7-3|TRBD2
CASSSPAGVPPYEQYF
TGTGCCAGCAGCTCCCCCGCGGGGGTCCCCCCATACGAGCAGTACTTC
>TRBJ2-2|.|TRBV29-1|.
CSLRIGGLTGELFF
TGCAGCCTGAGAATTGGGGGCCTCACCGGGGAGCTGTTTTTT
>TRBJ1-4|.|TRBV4-1|.
CASSLTRGEKLFF
TGCGCCAGCAGCCTAACAAGGGGGGAAAAACTGTTTTTT
>TRBJ2-4|few|TRBV19|.
CASSIDSVLAKNIQYF
TGTGCCAGTAGTATAGATTCGGTTTTGGCCAAAAACATTCAGTACTTC
>TRBJ1-4|.|TRBV2|TRBD1
CASRDRFTNEKLFF
TGTGCCAGCAGGGACAGGTTTACTAATGAAAAACTGTTTTTT
>TRBJ2-3|.|TRBV28|TRBD1
CASRTGQGVPDTQYF
TGTGCCAGCAGGACGGGACAGGGAGTCCCAGATACGCAGTATTTT
>TRBJ1-3|.|TRBV28|TRBD1
CASSLQGASGNTIYF
TGTGCCAGCAGTTTACAGGGGGCTTCAGGAAACACCATATATTTT
>TRBJ1-5|.|TRBV28|.
CASSGAPRTDQPQHF
TGTGCCAGCAGTGGGGCCCCTCGCACGGATCAGCCCCAGCATTTT
>TRBJ2-2|.|TRBV5-1|TRBD1
CASSLHRGQGTGELFF
TGCGCCAGCAGCCTTCACAGGGGGCAAGGCACCGGGGAGCTGTTTTTT
>TRBJ1-2|.|TRBV6-1|.
CASSEARIPGGYGYTF
TGTGCCAGCAGTGAAGCACGGATCCCAGGAGGCTATGGCTACACCTTC
>TRBJ2-7|.|TRBV14|.
CASSPGRGTLSLNEQYF
TGTGCCAGCAGCCCAGGCAGGGGCACCTTAAGTTTAAACGAGCAGTACTTC